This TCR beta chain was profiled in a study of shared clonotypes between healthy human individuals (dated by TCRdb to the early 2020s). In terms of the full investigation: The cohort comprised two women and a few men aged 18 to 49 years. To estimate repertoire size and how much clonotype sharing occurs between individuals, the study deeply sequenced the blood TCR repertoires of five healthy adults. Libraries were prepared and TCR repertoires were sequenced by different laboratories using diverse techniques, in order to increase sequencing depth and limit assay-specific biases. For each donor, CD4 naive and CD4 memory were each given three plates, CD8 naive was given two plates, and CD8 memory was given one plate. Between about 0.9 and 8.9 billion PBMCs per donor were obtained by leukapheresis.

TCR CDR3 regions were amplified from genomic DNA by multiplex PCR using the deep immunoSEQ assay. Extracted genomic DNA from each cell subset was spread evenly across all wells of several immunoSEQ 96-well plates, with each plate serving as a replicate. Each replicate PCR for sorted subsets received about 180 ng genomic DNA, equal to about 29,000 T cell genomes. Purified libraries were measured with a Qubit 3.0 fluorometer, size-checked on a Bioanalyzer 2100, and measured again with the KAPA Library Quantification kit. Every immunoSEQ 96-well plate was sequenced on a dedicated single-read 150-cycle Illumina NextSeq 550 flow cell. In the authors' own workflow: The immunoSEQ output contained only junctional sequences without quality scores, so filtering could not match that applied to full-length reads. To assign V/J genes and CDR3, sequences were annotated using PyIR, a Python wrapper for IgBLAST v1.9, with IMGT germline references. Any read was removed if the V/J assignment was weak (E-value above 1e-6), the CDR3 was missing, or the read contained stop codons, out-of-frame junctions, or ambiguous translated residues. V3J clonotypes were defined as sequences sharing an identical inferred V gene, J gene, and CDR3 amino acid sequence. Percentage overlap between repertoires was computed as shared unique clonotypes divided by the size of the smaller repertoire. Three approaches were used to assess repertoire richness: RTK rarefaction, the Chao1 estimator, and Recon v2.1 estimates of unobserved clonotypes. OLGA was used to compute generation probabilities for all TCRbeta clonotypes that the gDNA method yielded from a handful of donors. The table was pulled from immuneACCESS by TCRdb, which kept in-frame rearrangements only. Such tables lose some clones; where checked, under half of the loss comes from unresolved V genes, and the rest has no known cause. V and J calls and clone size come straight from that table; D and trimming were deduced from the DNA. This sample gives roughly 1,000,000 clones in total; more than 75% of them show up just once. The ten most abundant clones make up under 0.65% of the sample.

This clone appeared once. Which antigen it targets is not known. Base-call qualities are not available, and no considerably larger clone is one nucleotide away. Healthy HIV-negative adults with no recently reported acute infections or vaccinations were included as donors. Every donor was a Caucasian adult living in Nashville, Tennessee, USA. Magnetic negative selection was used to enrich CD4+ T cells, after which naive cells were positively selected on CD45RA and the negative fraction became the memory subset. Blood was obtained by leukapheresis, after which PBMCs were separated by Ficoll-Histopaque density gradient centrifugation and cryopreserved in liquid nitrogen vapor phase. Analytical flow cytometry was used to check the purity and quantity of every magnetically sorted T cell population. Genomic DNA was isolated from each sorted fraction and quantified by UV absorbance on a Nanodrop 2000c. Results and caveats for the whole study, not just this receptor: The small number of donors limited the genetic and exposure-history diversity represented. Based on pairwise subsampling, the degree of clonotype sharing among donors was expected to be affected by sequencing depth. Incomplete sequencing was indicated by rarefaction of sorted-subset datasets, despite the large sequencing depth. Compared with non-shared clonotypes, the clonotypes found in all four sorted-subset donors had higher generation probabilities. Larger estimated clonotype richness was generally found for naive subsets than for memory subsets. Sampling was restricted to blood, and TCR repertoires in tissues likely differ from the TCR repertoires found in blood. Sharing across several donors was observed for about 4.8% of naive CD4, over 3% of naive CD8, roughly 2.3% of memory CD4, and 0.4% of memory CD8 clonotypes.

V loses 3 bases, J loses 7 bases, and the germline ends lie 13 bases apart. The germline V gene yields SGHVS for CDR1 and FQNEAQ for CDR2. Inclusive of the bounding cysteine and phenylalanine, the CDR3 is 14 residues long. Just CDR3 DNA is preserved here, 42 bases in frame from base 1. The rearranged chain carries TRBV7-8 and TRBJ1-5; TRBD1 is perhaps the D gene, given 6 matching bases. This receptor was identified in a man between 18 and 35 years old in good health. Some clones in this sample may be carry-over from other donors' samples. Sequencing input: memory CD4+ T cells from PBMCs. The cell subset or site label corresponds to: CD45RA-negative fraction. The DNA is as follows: TGTGCCAGCAGCTTGGGGTCGCAGGGGCAGCCCCAGCATTTT. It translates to CASSLGSQGQPQHF.